The clone carrying this TCR beta chain was picked up many times. Indicated time point: sample taken at primary tumor resection. This sample was included in a study of spatial heterogeneity in lung cancer. At the level of the study: The study consistently detected more beta-chain than alpha-chain sequences.

The CDR3 runs 15 residues. The J segment lost 1 base and the V segment lost 5 bases, leaving 6 bases of the junction unmatched. Looked up from germline, CDR1 is MDHEN and CDR2 is SYDVKM. MiXCR was run by TCRdb on the 5' RACE reads, yielding one entry per CDR3 protein. This sample yields tens of thousands of distinct CDR3 sequences, of which nearly 7% are seen a single time; 35% to 55% belongs to the top ten. The material was PBMCs, obtained at surgery. This sequence was found in a female donor with early-stage non-small cell lung cancer. This chain links TRBV28 with TRBJ1-1; TRBD1 agrees at 8 bases. CDR3 residues: CASSDDRGTNTEAFF. The CDR3 region has the DNA TGTGCCAGCAGTGATGACAGGGGTACGAACACTGAAGCTTTCTTT.